The 11 T cell receptor beta chains below come from one sample, sequenced in a study of cytomegalovirus exposure and HLA in healthy donors. PCR primers comprised 60 Vbeta and 13 Jbeta primers. Some clones are missing from TCRdb's copy, which holds only in-frame ones; the method was immunoSEQ multiplex PCR. The sample carries about 140,000 clones, around 90% recorded once. Sequencing was done on a sample of PBMCs. The receptor set was obtained from a woman in her forties in good health and CMV-seronegative.

The rearrangement uses TRBV6-6 and TRBJ2-2, with 8 bases lining up with TRBD2. This CDR3 has 15 amino acids. V shed 2 bases, J shed 3 bases, and the junction held 2 bases outside the gene matches. Germline V lookup: CDR1 MNHNY, CDR2 SVGAGI (reference sequence). CDR3 amino acids: CASSYPGRDTGELFF. The DNA for the CDR3 is TGTGCCAGCAGTTACCCCGGGAGGGACACCGGGGAGCTGTTTTTT.

This chain connects TRBV11-1 to TRBJ2-3; D unclear. The CDR3 is 15 amino acids. The V gene's germline CDR1 is SGHAT and CDR2 FQDESV (reference sequence). Trimming shortened V by 3 bases and J by 1 base, and 11 bases separated the two germline ends. The CDR3 region is CASSLAFTGTDTQYF. The CDR3 region has the DNA TGTGCCAGCAGCTTGGCCTTCACAGGCACAGATACGCAGTATTTT. The variable domain in full, with the rest retrieved from reference TRBV11-1 and TRBJ2-3, is EAEVAQSPRYKITEKSQAVAFWCDPISGHATLYWYRQILGQGPELLVQFQDESVVDDSQLPKDRFSAERLKGVDSTLKIQPAELGDSAMYLCASSLAFTGTDTQYFGPGTRLTVL.

This chain uses TRBV10-2 with TRBJ1-2, with 10 bases matching TRBD1. This CDR3 comprises 14 residues. CDR1 and CDR2 (germline): WSHSY, SAAADI. V gave up 4 bases and J gave up 8 bases; unmatched junction bases: 7. Here the CDR3 DNA reads TGCGCCAGCAGTGCTTCGACAGGGGGCTTGGGCTACACCTTC. This gives the protein CASSASTGGLGYTF.

This rearrangement joins TRBV28 to TRBJ2-7; weak D call: TRBD1 (5 bases). V lost 6 bases to trimming and J lost 0 bases, with 18 bases between them. CDR1 and CDR2 (germline): MDHEN, SYDVKM. CDR3 size: 16 residues. The CDR3 is CASRQAQYGSSYEQYF. Here the CDR3 DNA reads TGTGCCAGCAGACAGGCCCAGTACGGAAGCTCCTACGAGCAGTACTTC. Looking up the rest from reference TRBV28 and TRBJ2-7 gives the full variable domain: DVKVTQSSRYLVKRTGEKVFLECVQDMDHENMFWYRQDPGLGLRLIYFSYDVKMKEKGDIPEGYSVSREKKERFSLILESASTNQTSMYLCASRQAQYGSSYEQYFGPGTRLTVT.

The chain joins TRBV7-9 to TRBJ2-3; 12 bases are shared with TRBD1. CDR1 SEHNR and CDR2 FQNEAQ come from the germline V gene (reference sequence). The CDR3 has 18 amino acids. Germline trimming cut 0 bases from V and 3 bases from J; bases unmatched to any gene: 7. This CDR3 reads CASSLAGTGGGWTDTQYF. The CDR3 coding sequence is TGTGCCAGCAGCTTAGCGGGGACAGGGGGCGGCTGGACAGATACGCAGTATTTT.

This chain links TRBV18 with TRBJ1-2; D perhaps matches TRBD1 (6 bases). V lost 1 base, J lost 1 base, and 16 bases lay in between. The germline gives CDR1 KGHSH, CDR2 LQKENI. This CDR3 comprises 17 residues. The CDR3 loop reads CASSPLYQGLDNYGYTF. The CDR3 bases are TGTGCCAGCTCACCACTTTACCAGGGGCTCGATAACTATGGCTACACCTTC.

The chain recombines TRBV7-6 with TRBJ1-6; no clear D gene. Germline V gives CDR1 SGHVS, CDR2 FNYEAQ. CDR3 length: 18 residues. Trimming removed 1 base from V and 6 bases from J, with 19 bases in between. The CDR3 loop is CASSLGPRISGINSPLHF. DNA of the CDR3: TGTGCCAGCAGCTTAGGTCCACGCATTTCCGGGATTAATTCACCCCTCCACTTT.

The rearrangement joins TRBV10-1 to TRBJ2-2, with TRBD1 identical over 7 bases. There are 13 residues in the CDR3. Trimming took 10 bases from V and 3 from J; bases not matched to a gene: 5. Germline V gene sequence: CDR1 WNHNN, CDR2 SYGVQD (reference sequence). The CDR3 loop reads CATWDSDTGELFF. As DNA, the CDR3 is TGCGCCACCTGGGACAGCGACACCGGGGAGCTGTTTTTT.

This chain joins TRBV6-4 and TRBJ2-3; D is unresolved. CDR1 and CDR2 from the germline V gene are MRHNA and SNTAGT. V lost 4 bases to trimming and J lost 4 bases, with 12 bases between them. The CDR3 loop spans 14 amino acids. For the CDR3, the DNA is TGTGCCAGCAGTGTGGGCTACCCCCCAGATACGCAGTATTTT. This translates into CASSVGYPPDTQYF.

This chain joins TRBV9 and TRBJ2-1; tentative D call: TRBD1 (7 bases). The CDR3 totals 11 residues. Trimming stripped 4 bases from V and 9 bases from J, with 8 bases between. Germline CDR1 and CDR2: SGDLS and YYNGEE. CDR3 DNA sequence: TGTGCCAGCAGCCAGGGGGGTGAGCAGTTCTTC. This sequence encodes CASSQGGEQFF. Supplemented by reference TRBV9 and TRBJ2-1, the full variable domain reads DSGVTQTPKHLITATGQRVTLRCSPRSGDLSVYWYQQSLDQGLQFLIQYYNGEERAKGNILERFSAQQFPDLHSELNLSSLELGDSALYFCASSQGGEQFFGPGTRLTVL.

V and J are TRBV6-6 and TRBJ1-2; D unresolved. Between the trimmed V and J ends, which lost 7 bases and 4 bases, there was a span of 19 bases. Looked up from germline, CDR1 is MNHNY and CDR2 is SVGAGI (reference sequence). CDR3 length: 15 residues. DNA of the CDR3: TGTGCCAGCATGTCGGGAGGGCCTCTTGTCTATGGCTACACCTTC. Protein: CASMSGGPLVYGYTF.